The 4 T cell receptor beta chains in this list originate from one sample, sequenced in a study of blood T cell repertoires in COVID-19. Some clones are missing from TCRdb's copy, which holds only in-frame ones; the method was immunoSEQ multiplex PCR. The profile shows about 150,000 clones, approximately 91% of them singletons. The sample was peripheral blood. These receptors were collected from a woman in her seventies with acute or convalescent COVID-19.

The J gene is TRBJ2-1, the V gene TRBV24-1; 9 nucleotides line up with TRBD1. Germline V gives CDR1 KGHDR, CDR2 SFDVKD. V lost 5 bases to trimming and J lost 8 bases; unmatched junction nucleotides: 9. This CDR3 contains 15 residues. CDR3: CATSVPGQGLDEQFF. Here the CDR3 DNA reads TGTGCCACCAGTGTCCCGGGACAGGGTTTGGATGAGCAGTTCTTC.

CDR3 sequence: CASSDRTGATDTQYF. The CDR3 DNA reads TGTGCCAGCAGTGATCGTACAGGGGCCACAGATACGCAGTATTTT. The V gene is TRBV2, the J gene TRBJ2-3; 7 bases are shared with TRBD1. The germline CDR1 and CDR2 sequences are SNHLY and FYNNEI. The junction had 5 bases not matched to a gene; V was cut back by 3 bases and J by 2 bases. This CDR3 has 15 residues.

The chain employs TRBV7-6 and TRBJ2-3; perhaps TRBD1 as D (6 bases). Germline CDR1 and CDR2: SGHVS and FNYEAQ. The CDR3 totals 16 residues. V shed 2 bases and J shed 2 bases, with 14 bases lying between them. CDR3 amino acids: CASSLSPGAVTDTQYF. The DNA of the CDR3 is TGTGCCAGCAGCTTATCGCCAGGGGCGGTCACAGATACGCAGTATTTT. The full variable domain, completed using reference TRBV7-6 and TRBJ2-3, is GAGVSQSPRYKVTKRGQDVALRCDPISGHVSLYWYRQALGQGPEFLTYFNYEAQQDKSGLPNDRFSAERPEGSISTLTIQRTEQRDSAMYRCASSLSPGAVTDTQYFGPGTRLTVL.

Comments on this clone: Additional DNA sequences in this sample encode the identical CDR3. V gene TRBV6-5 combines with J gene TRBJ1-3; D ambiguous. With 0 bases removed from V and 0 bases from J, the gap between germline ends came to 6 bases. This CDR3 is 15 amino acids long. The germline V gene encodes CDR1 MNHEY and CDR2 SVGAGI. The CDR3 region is CASSYSTGSGNTIYF. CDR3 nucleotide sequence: TGTGCCAGCAGTTACTCGACGGGCTCTGGAAACACCATATATTTT.